Sequencing of this T cell receptor (beta chain) was carried out in a study of blood T cells in healthy people across ages. The use of a sample-barcoded 5' primer and a J-beta primer mix characterized a second PCR of roughly 6 to 12 cycles. TCRdb passed the 5' RACE reads through MiXCR, listing each CDR3 protein once. The table has 850,000 to 1,300,000 distinct CDR3 sequences, over 35% seen once. This CDR3 comprises 14 residues. The germline V gene has CDR1 DFQATT and CDR2 SNEGSKA (reference sequence). V shed 5 bases, J shed 0 bases, and the junction held 6 bases outside the gene matches. The chain employs TRBV20-1 and TRBJ2-7; 8 bases are a match to TRBD2. Sequencing was carried out using blood. This TCR came from a woman aged 55-75 years in good health. CDR3 DNA: TGCAGTGCTCGTAAGCGGGAGAACTCCTACGAGCAGTACTTC. It specifies CSARKRENSYEQYF.